These 32 T cell receptor beta chains were sequenced from one sample in a study of blood T cells in healthy people across ages. Alongside a J-beta primer mix, a sample-barcoded 5' primer served in a second PCR lasting roughly 7 to 11 cycles. A single record per CDR3 protein comes from TCRdb applying MiXCR to the 5' RACE reads. The sample lists some 1.4 million distinct CDR3 sequences, around 39% occurring once. The sample comprised blood. The receptors here all came from a woman aged 18-35 years in good health.

The J gene is TRBJ2-1, the V gene TRBV27, with TRBD2 matching 9 bases. The V gene end was trimmed by 3 bases and the J gene end by 2 bases; junction bases not matched to a gene: 5. CDR1 is MNHEY, CDR2 SMNVEV, per germline (reference sequence). The CDR3 has 16 residues. The CDR3 DNA follows: TGTGCCAGCAGTTTCCCCCGCGGGGGGGCCTACAATGAGCAGTTCTTC. This encodes CASSFPRGGAYNEQFF.

The CDR3 spells CASSLFKEQFF. CDR3 bases: TGCGCCAGCAGCTTGTTCAAGGAGCAGTTCTTC. V and J are TRBV5-1 and TRBJ2-1; D call uncertain. V gave up 1 base and J gave up 10 bases, with 6 bases separating them. The germline V gene has CDR1 SGHRS and CDR2 YFSETQ. The CDR3 is made up of 11 amino acids.

This clonotype has a handful of counts. The chain joins TRBV27 to TRBJ2-1, with D perhaps TRBD2 (5 bases). Deletions cut 5 bases from V and 0 bases from J, with 11 bases between. Germline-derived CDR1 and CDR2 are MNHEY and SMNVEV (reference sequence). The CDR3 has 15 residues. CDR3 DNA: TGTGCCAGCAGTCCGGAGAGCGGCTCCTACAATGAGCAGTTCTTC. It encodes CASSPESGSYNEQFF.

This clonotype occurred a few times. CDR3 bases: TGTGCCAGCAGTTACCGGGCTTCTGGGGGTCTACCCGATTCACCCCTCCACTTT. Residues: CASSYRASGGLPDSPLHF. The chain links TRBV6-5 to TRBJ1-6; possibly TRBD1 for D (5 bases). Germline CDR1 is MNHEY and CDR2 is SVGAGI. The germline V and J ends were trimmed by 2 bases and 8 bases, with 22 bases remaining between them. The CDR3 totals 18 residues.

The rearrangement uses TRBV12-3 or TRBV12-4 and TRBJ2-2; perhaps D is TRBD1 or TRBD2 (5 bases each). CDR3 length: 15 amino acids. Trimming removed 3 bases from V and 5 bases from J, with 13 bases in between. CDR3 nucleotides: TGTGCCAGCAGTTTTGGGGGAAGGGAAACCGGGGAGCTGTTTTTT. Translation gives CASSFGGRETGELFF.

This clonotype was seen a handful of times. The chain couples TRBV7-2 to TRBJ1-2; D is ambiguous. CDR3 length: 12 residues. Trimming pared 5 bases from V and 4 bases from J, leaving 8 bases between. Looked up from germline, CDR1 is SGHTA and CDR2 is FQGNSA. The CDR3 here is CASSRESYGYTF. CDR3 bases: TGTGCCAGCAGCCGCGAATCCTATGGCTACACCTTC.

The chain recombines TRBV3-1 with TRBJ1-2, with unresolved D. Trimming pared 1 base from V and 5 bases from J, leaving 5 bases between. This CDR3 spans 12 amino acids. Looked up from germline, CDR1 is LGHDT and CDR2 is YNNKEL (reference sequence). CDR3 DNA sequence: TGTGCCAGCAGCCAAGCCGAGTATGGCTACACCTTC. Amino acids: CASSQAEYGYTF.

This sequence joins TRBV11-2 and TRBJ1-2; maybe TRBD1 (5 bases). There are 16 residues in the CDR3. The V and J ends lost 1 base and 0 bases respectively, with 12 bases between them. Germline V lookup: CDR1 SGHAT, CDR2 FQNNGV. CDR3 nucleotide sequence: TGTGCCAGCAGCTTAGGCAGGGCCGCTGCTAACTATGGCTACACCTTC. Its protein is CASSLGRAAANYGYTF.

The chain is built from TRBV3-1 and TRBJ2-3; the match to TRBD2 covers 10 bases. The CDR3 spans 15 residues. CDR1 and CDR2 from the germline V gene are LGHDT and YNNKEL (reference sequence). Trimming at V came to 0 bases and at J to 5 bases, leaving 2 bases not matched to a gene. For the CDR3, the DNA is TGTGCCAGCAGCCAAGATCCTAGCGGGAGAGATACGCAGTATTTT. Its protein product is CASSQDPSGRDTQYF.

This clonotype appeared a few times. The chain joins TRBV6-5 to TRBJ2-5; a weak D match, TRBD2 (6 bases). The CDR3 is 15 amino acids. Germline V gives CDR1 MNHEY, CDR2 SVGAGI. Between the trimmed V and J ends, which lost 6 bases and 4 bases, there was a span of 18 bases. The CDR3 coding sequence is TGTGCCAGCAGCCCCAGACCCCGGGGGTCAGAGACCCAGTACTTC. Translating gives CASSPRPRGSETQYF.

This chain links TRBV7-9 with TRBJ2-3; TRBD1 is a possible D gene (5 bases). The CDR3 covers 17 residues. V was cut by 5 bases and J by 3 bases, with 21 bases left in between. The V gene's germline CDR1 is SEHNR and CDR2 FQNEAQ (reference sequence). CDR3 region: CASSLHLWQGYTDTQYF. Written as DNA, the CDR3 is TGTGCCAGCAGCCTCCACCTTTGGCAGGGCTATACAGATACGCAGTATTTT.

This sequence joins TRBV20-1 and TRBJ2-1, with 11 bases lining up with TRBD2. This CDR3 has 16 residues. The J segment lost 3 bases and the V segment lost 4 bases, leaving 8 bases of the junction unmatched. Germline CDR1 and CDR2: DFQATT and SNEGSKA (reference sequence). The CDR3 DNA sequence: TGCAGTGCTATTGTAGCGGGGGGGAGCTACTACAATGAGCAGTTCTTC. Encoded protein: CSAIVAGGSYYNEQFF.

This clonotype showed up just a few times. The chain combines TRBV27 with TRBJ2-1; 8 bases map to TRBD2. V lost 5 bases to trimming and J lost 9 bases; unmatched junction nucleotides: 6. The germline CDR1 and CDR2 sequences are MNHEY and SMNVEV (reference sequence). This CDR3 comprises 13 residues. CDR3 in amino acids: CASSLSGTSEQFF. For the CDR3, the DNA is TGTGCCAGCAGTCTCTCCGGGACTAGTGAGCAGTTCTTC.

V and J are TRBV11-2 and TRBJ2-7; maybe TRBD2 (6 bases). V was shortened by 1 base and J by 0 bases, with 13 bases between the two germline ends. This CDR3 spans 16 amino acids. In germline, CDR1 is SGHAT, CDR2 FQNNGV. Written as DNA, the CDR3 is TGTGCCAGCAGCTTAGTGGGGGGACTGAGCTCCTACGAGCAGTACTTC. Translation: CASSLVGGLSSYEQYF.

This clonotype was picked up one time. The CDR3 sequence is CASSRLTDTTYYGYTF. In DNA form, the CDR3 reads TGTGCCAGCAGTCGCCTGACAGATACTACCTACTATGGCTACACCTTC. The chain uses TRBV27 and TRBJ1-2; a possible D gene is TRBD1 (5 bases). The CDR3 spans 16 residues. With 5 bases removed from V and 3 bases from J, the gap between germline ends came to 19 bases. The germline V gene encodes CDR1 MNHEY and CDR2 SMNVEV (reference sequence).

The V gene is TRBV4-1, the J gene TRBJ1-4; tentative D call: TRBD1 (5 bases). There are 13 residues in the CDR3. The V and J ends lost 3 bases and 7 bases respectively, with 9 bases between them. Per germline, CDR1 MGHRA and CDR2 YSYEKL. The CDR3 loop is CASSQWGGEKLFF. CDR3 DNA sequence: TGCGCCAGCAGCCAGTGGGGGGGTGAAAAACTGTTTTTT.

The chain combines TRBV15 with TRBJ2-1; D tentatively reads TRBD1 or TRBD2 (5 bases each). The CDR3 extends over 13 amino acids. V lost 6 bases to trimming and J lost 5 bases, with 11 bases between them. Germline-derived CDR1 and CDR2 are LNHNV and YYDKDF (reference sequence). CDR3 nucleotide sequence: TGTGCCACCAGGGATGGGGGAAACAATGAGCAGTTCTTC. This sequence encodes CATRDGGNNEQFF.

The V and J genes are TRBV21-1 and TRBJ2-1; the DNA was not used to check the table's D call, TRBD1. TRBV21-1 is a known pseudogene. The CDR3 length is 15 residues. As DNA, the CDR3 is TGTGCCAGCAGCGAGACAGGGAAGCCCTACAATGAGCAGTTCTTC. This gives the protein CASSETGKPYNEQFF.

V usage is TRBV6-6 and J usage is TRBJ2-5; perhaps TRBD2 as D (6 bases). The J call is doubtful: the DNA matches TRBJ2-1 better. Germline loops: CDR1 MNHNY, CDR2 SVGAGI (reference sequence). The CDR3 runs 15 residues. CDR3 in DNA: TGTGCCAGCAGTCTTCTGGCGGGGCCCCAAGAGACCCAGTTCTTC. Amino acids: CASSLLAGPQETQFF.

This clonotype was observed a handful of times. V usage is TRBV28 and J usage is TRBJ1-4, with D possibly matching TRBD1 (6 bases). This CDR3 region has 14 residues. V shed 6 bases and J shed 5 bases, with 13 bases lying between them. Germline V lookup: CDR1 MDHEN, CDR2 SYDVKM. The chain's CDR3 is CASRKTGPNEKLFF. The CDR3 DNA follows: TGTGCCAGCAGGAAGACAGGACCGAATGAAAAACTGTTTTTT.

The chain combines TRBV27 with TRBJ2-5; 10 positions agree with TRBD2. The CDR3 is 15 amino acids. Germline V gene sequence: CDR1 MNHEY, CDR2 SMNVEV (reference sequence). The V gene end was trimmed by 6 bases and the J gene end by 11 bases; junction bases not matched to a gene: 15. The CDR3, as DNA: TGTGCCAGCAGCTCCCAGCGGGGGGGTTGGGATGAGCAGTACTTC. As protein: CASSSQRGGWDEQYF.

This clonotype has a handful of counts. V usage is TRBV20-1 and J usage is TRBJ1-6; D is uncertain. CDR3 length: 16 residues. V was pared by 0 bases and J by 2 bases, with 11 bases between. Germline CDR1 DFQATT, CDR2 SNEGSKA (reference sequence). CDR3 protein: CSARDTRQAYNSPLHF. The CDR3 nucleotides read TGCAGTGCTAGAGATACCCGGCAGGCCTATAATTCACCCCTCCACTTT.

This chain connects TRBV10-3 to TRBJ1-1; D might be TRBD1 (6 bases). The CDR3 is 14 amino acids. Germline CDR1 and CDR2: ENHRY and SYGVKD. Trimming cost V 5 bases and J 1 base, with 11 bases left between them. Here the CDR3 reads CAISLGGANTEAFF. Written as DNA, the CDR3 is TGTGCCATCAGTTTGGGGGGGGCGAACACTGAAGCTTTCTTT.

DNA for the CDR3: TGTGCCAGCAGTGGCCTAGCGACATTGATGAACGAGCAGTACTTC. Amino acids: CASSGLATLMNEQYF. This chain uses TRBV25-1 with TRBJ2-7, with a weak D call TRBD2 (6 bases). From germline, CDR1 is MGHDK and CDR2 SYGVNS. Trimming left V 4 bases short and J 5 bases short, with 18 bases between. The CDR3 is 15 amino acids.

On this clonotype: Relative to the germline gene, one junction end is altered; a read error may explain this. The genes are TRBV3-1 and TRBJ2-3, with 7 bases aligning to TRBD2. The CDR3 extends over 17 amino acids. Germline lookup yields CDR1 LGHDT and CDR2 YNNKEL (reference sequence). The CDR3 sequence: CACSQELSSGRTDTQYF. The CDR3 DNA sequence: TGTGCCTGCAGCCAAGAGTTGTCTAGCGGACGCACAGATACGCAGTATTTT.

As concerns this clonotype: Sequence at one end of the junction differs from germline and may be a read error. This chain joins TRBV7-7 and TRBJ2-5; D is possibly TRBD2 (5 bases). There are 14 residues in the CDR3. Germline V CDR1 and CDR2: SSHAT, FNYEAQ (reference sequence). This CDR3 reads CASSLDYTGETQYF. The CDR3 DNA follows: TGTGCTAGCAGCTTAGACTACACCGGAGAGACCCAGTACTTC.

The rearrangement links TRBV2 to TRBJ2-1; 8 nucleotides agree with TRBD1. Trimming cost V 9 bases and J 3 bases; bases outside gene matches: 4. The germline gives CDR1 SNHLY, CDR2 FYNNEI. The CDR3 consists of 13 residues. Written as DNA, the CDR3 is TGTGCCAGATCGGACAGGGACTACAATGAGCAGTTCTTC. Protein product: CARSDRDYNEQFF.

V and J are TRBV30 and TRBJ2-1, with 7 bases fitting TRBD1. Germline lookup yields CDR1 GTSNPN and CDR2 SVGIG (reference sequence). There are 15 residues in the CDR3. V lost 2 bases to trimming and J lost 4 bases; unmatched junction nucleotides: 8. The CDR3 reads CAWSKIGTAYNEQFF. The CDR3 DNA follows: TGTGCCTGGAGTAAAATCGGGACAGCATACAATGAGCAGTTCTTC.

The rearrangement joins TRBV7-9 to TRBJ1-6, with 7 nucleotides matching TRBD1. Looked up from germline, CDR1 is SEHNR and CDR2 is FQNEAQ (reference sequence). V was clipped by 2 bases and J by 15 bases; unmatched bases: 22. CDR3 length: 18 amino acids. CDR3 in DNA: TGTGCCAGCAGCTTAAAGATTAGGGGGCAAGCTATAATTCATGTCCTCCACTTT. Encoded protein: CASSLKIRGQAIIHVLHF.

The CDR3 DNA reads TGTGCCAGCAGCTTACCAGGGGGACAGGGAGGCTATGGCTACACCTTC. As protein: CASSLPGGQGGYGYTF. The V and J genes are TRBV11-2 and TRBJ1-2; 9 bases are a match to TRBD1. The V segment lost 2 bases and the J segment 4 bases; nucleotides outside the gene matches: 8. Germline V lookup: CDR1 SGHAT, CDR2 FQNNGV. CDR3 length: 16 amino acids.

This clonotype has more than one count but fewer than ten. The V gene is TRBV6-1, the J gene TRBJ2-2; D is unresolved. The CDR3 extends over 10 amino acids. From germline, CDR1 is MNHNS and CDR2 SASEGT. Trimming shortened V by 8 bases and J by 6 bases, and 4 bases separated the two germline ends. Written as DNA, the CDR3 is TGTGCCAGCTGGGCCGGGGAGCTGTTTTTT. It translates to CASWAGELFF.

V and J are TRBV11-2 and TRBJ2-5, with no clear D. The length of the CDR3 is 13 residues. The V end was cut by 0 bases, the J end by 5 bases, with 7 bases between. Per the germline V gene, CDR1 is SGHAT and CDR2 is FQNNGV. In DNA, the CDR3 is TGTGCCAGCAGCTTAGAAAGGAGTGAGACCCAGTACTTC. Residues: CASSLERSETQYF.